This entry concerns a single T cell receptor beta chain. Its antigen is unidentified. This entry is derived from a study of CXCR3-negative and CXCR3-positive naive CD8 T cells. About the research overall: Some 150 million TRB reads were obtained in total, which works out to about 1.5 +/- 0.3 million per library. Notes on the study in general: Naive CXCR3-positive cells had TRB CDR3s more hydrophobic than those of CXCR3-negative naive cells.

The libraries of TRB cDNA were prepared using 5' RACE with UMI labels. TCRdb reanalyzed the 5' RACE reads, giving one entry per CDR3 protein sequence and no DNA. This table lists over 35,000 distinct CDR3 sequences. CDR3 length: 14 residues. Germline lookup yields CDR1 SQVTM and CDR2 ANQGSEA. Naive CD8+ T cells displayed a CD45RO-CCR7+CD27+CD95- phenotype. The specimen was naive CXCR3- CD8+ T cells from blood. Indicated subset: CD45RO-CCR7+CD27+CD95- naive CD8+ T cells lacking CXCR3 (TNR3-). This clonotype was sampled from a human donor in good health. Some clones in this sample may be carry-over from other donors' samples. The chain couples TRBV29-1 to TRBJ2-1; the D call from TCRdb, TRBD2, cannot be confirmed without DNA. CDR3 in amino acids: CSALLAGGVNEQFF.